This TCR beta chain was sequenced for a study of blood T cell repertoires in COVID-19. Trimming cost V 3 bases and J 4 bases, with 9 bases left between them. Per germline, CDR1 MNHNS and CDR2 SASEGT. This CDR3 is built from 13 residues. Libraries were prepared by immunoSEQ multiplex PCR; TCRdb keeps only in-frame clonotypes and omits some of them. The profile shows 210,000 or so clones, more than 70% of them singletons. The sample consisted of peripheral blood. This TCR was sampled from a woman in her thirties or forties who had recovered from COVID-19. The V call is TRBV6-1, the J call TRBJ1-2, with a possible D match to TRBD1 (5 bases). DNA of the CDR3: TGTGCCAGCAGTGAGATGACAGTCTATGGCTACACCTTC. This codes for CASSEMTVYGYTF.